This T cell receptor beta chain was captured in a study of cytomegalovirus exposure and HLA in healthy donors. Whole-study findings and limits: Differences between HLA loci emerged in a later analysis of TCR association rates, with DRB1 most and HLA-C fewest. Overall, approximately 150 TCR beta chains were annotated as cytomegalovirus-associated.

The PCR ran on 60 Vbeta and 13 Jbeta primers. Using immunoSEQ multiplex PCR, the repertoire was profiled, and TCRdb retains in-frame clones only, with some absent. The repertoire holds around 170,000 clones, with approximately 71% as singletons. Germline V gene data show CDR1 as SGHNT and CDR2 as YYREEE (reference sequence). Trimming took 3 bases from V and 3 from J; bases not matched to a gene: 10. There are 16 residues in the CDR3. As to this clone: Its antigen is unknown.

The receptor was isolated from a girl between 10 and 17 years old in good health and CMV-seronegative. The J gene is TRBJ1-1, the V gene TRBV5-4, with TRBD1 matching over 8 bases. What was sequenced was PBMCs. The CDR3 DNA sequence: TGTGCCAGCAGCTCCGGACAGGGTCGGGTCGACACTGAAGCTTTCTTT. It translates to CASSSGQGRVDTEAFF.